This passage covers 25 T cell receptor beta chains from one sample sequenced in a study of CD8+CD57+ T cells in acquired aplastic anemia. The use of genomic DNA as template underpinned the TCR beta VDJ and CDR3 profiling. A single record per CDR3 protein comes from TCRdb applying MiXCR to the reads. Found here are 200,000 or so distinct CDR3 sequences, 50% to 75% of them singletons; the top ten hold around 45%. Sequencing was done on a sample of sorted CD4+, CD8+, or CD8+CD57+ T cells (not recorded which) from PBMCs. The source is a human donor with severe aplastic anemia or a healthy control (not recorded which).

CDR3: CASSLWEEQETQYF. Written as DNA, the CDR3 is TGTGCCAGCAGCTTATGGGAGGAGCAGGAGACCCAGTACTTC. The chain is built from TRBV5-5 and TRBJ2-5, with a possible D match to TRBD2 (6 bases). The V end lost 2 bases, the J end lost 5 bases, and 13 bases lay between the germline ends. The CDR3 length is 14 residues. CDR1 SGHKS and CDR2 YYEKEE come from the germline V gene (reference sequence).

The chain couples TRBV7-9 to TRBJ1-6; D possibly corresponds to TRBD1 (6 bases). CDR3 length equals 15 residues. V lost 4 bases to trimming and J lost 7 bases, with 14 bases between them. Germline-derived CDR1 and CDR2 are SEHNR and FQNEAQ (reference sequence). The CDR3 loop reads CASSSGQFQNSPLHF. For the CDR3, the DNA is TGTGCCAGCAGCTCCGGACAGTTTCAAAATTCACCCCTCCACTTT.

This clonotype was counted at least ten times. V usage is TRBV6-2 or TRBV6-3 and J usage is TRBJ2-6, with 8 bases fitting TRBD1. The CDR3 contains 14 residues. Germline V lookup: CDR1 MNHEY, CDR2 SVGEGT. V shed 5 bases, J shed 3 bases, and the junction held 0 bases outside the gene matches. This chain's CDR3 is CASSGQGGANVLTF. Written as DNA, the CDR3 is TGTGCCAGCAGTGGACAGGGTGGGGCCAACGTCCTGACTTTC.

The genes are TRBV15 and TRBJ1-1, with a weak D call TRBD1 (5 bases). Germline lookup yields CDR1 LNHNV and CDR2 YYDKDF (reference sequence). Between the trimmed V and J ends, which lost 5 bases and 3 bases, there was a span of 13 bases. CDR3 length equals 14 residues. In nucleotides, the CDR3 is TGTGCCACCAGCCATTCGGGGGGTCACACTGAAGCTTTCTTT. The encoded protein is CATSHSGGHTEAFF. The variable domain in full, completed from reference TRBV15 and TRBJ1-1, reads DAMVIQNPRYQVTQFGKPVTLSCSQTLNHNVMYWYQQKSSQAPKLLFHYYDKDFNNEADTPDNFQSRRPNTSFCFLDIRSPGLGDTAMYLCATSHSGGHTEAFFGQGTRLTVV.

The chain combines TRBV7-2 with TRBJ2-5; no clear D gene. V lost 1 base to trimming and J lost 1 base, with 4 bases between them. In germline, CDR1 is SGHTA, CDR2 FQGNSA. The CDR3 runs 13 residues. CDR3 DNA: TGTGCCAGCAGCTTAGGCTCCCAAGAGACCCAGTACTTC. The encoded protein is CASSLGSQETQYF.

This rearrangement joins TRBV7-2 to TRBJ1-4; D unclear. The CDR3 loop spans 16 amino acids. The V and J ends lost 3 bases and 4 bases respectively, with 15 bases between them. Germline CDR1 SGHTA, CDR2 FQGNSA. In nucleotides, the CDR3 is TGTGCCAGCAGCTTTAATCCCAGGACCGGTAATGAAAAACTGTTTTTT. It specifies CASSFNPRTGNEKLFF.

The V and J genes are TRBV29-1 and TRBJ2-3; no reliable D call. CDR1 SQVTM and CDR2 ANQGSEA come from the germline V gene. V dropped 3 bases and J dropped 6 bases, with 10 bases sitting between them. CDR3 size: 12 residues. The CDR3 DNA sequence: TGCAGCGTTGAGGCCATATTGGATACGCAGTATTTT. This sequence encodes CSVEAILDTQYF.

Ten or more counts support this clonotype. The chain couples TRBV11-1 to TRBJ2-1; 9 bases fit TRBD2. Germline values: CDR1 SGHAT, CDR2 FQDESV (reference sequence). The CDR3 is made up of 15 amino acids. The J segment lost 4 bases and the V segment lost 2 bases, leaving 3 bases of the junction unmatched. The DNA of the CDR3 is TGTGCCAGCAGCTTATTGCGGGGGGGATACAATGAGCAGTTCTTC. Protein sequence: CASSLLRGGYNEQFF.

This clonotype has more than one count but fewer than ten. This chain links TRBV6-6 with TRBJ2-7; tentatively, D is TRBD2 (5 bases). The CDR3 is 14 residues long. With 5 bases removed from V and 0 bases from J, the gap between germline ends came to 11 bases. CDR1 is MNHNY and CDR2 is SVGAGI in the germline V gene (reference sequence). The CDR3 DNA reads TGTGCCAGCAGTCCCCGGGGAAGCTCCTACGAGCAGTACTTC. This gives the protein CASSPRGSSYEQYF.

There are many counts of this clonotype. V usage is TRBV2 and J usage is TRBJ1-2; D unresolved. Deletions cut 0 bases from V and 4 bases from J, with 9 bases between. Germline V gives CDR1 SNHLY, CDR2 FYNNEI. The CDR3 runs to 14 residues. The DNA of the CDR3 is TGTGCCAGCAGTGAAGCGTGGGGAACCTATGGCTACACCTTC. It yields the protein CASSEAWGTYGYTF. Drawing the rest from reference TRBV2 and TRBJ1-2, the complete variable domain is EPEVTQTPSHQVTQMGQEVILRCVPISNHLYFYWYRQILGQKVEFLVSFYNNEISEKSEIFDDQFSVERPDGSNFTLKIRSTKLEDSAMYFCASSEAWGTYGYTFGSGTRLTVV.

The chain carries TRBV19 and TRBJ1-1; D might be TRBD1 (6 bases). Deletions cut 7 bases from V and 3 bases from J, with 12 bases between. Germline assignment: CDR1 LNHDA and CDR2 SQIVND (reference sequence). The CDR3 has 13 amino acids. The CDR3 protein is CASTIGGDTEAFF. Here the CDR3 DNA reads TGTGCCAGTACCATAGGGGGGGACACTGAAGCTTTCTTT.

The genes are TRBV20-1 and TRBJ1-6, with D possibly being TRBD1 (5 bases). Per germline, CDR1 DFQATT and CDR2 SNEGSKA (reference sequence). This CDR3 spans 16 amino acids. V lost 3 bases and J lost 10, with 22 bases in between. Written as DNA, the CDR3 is TGCAGTGCTAGGTGGCTAGCGGGGGAGGAAGAATCACCCCTCCACTTT. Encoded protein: CSARWLAGEEESPLHF.

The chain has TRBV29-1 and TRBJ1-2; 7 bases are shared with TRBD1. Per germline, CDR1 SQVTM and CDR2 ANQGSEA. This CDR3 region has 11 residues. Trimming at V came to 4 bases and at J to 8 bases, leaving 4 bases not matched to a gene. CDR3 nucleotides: TGCAGCGTTGGACAGGGTAGGGGCTACACCTTC. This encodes CSVGQGRGYTF.

CDR3 region: CASSTQTGNGYTF. The DNA for the CDR3 is TGTGCCAGTAGTACGCAGACAGGAAACGGCTACACCTTC. The V and J genes are TRBV19 and TRBJ1-2; possibly TRBD1 for D (6 bases). Germline loops: CDR1 LNHDA, CDR2 SQIVND (reference sequence). CDR3 length: 13 amino acids. Trimming took off 4 bases at V and 8 bases at J, with 14 bases between the two ends.

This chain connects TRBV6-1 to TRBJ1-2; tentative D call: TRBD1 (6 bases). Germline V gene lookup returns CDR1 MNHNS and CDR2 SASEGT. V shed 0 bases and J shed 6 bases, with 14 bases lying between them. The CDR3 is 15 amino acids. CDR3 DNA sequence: TGTGCCAGCAGTGAAGCGGGGGGCACAGAAGATGGCTACACCTTC. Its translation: CASSEAGGTEDGYTF.

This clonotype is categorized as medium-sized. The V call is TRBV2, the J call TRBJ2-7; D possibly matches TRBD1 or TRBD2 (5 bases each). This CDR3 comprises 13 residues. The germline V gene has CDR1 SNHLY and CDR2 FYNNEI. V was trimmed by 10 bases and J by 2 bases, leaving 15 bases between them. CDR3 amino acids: CAIDGAGPYEQYF. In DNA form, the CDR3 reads TGTGCCATCGACGGGGCAGGCCCCTACGAGCAGTACTTC.

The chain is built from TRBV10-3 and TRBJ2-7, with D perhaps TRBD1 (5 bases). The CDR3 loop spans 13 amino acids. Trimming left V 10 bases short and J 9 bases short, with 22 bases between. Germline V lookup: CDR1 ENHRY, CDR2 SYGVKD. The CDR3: CATNQPRGLTQYF. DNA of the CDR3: TGTGCCACCAACCAGCCTAGGGGTCTGACGCAGTACTTC.

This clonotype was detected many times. DNA of the CDR3: TGTGCCAGCAGCTCCCTGGCCGTGGAGGACACCGGGGAGCTGTTTTTT. Encoded protein: CASSSLAVEDTGELFF. V is TRBV7-3 and J is TRBJ2-2; possibly TRBD2 for D (5 bases). The length of the CDR3 is 16 residues. Trimming left V 4 bases short and J 3 bases short, with 15 bases between. CDR1 and CDR2 (germline): SGHTA, FQGTGA.

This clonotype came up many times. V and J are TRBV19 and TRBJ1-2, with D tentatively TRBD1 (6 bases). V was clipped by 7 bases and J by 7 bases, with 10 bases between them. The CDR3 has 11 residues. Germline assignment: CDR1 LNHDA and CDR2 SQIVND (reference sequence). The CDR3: CASMGGAGYTF. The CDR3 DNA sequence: TGTGCCAGTATGGGGGGGGCTGGCTACACCTTC.

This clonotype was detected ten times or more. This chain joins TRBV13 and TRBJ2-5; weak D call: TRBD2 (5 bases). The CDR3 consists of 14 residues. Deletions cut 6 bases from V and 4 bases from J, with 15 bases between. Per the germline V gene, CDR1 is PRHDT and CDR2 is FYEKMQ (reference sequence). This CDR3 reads CASSLLEATETQYF. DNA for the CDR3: TGTGCCAGCAGTCTACTAGAGGCGACAGAGACCCAGTACTTC.

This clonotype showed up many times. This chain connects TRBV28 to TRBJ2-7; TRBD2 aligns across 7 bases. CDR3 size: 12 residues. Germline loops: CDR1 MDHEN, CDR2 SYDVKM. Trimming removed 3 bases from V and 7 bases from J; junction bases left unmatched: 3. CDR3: CASSLGEGEQYF. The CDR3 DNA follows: TGTGCCAGCAGTTTGGGGGAGGGGGAGCAGTACTTC.

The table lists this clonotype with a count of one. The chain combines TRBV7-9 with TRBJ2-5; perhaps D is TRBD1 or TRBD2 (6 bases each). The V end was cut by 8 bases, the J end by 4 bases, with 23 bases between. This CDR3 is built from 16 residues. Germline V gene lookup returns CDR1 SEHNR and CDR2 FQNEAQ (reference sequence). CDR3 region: CASGPPLRGGIETQYF. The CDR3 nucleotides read TGTGCCAGCGGACCCCCTTTGCGAGGGGGGATAGAGACCCAGTACTTC.

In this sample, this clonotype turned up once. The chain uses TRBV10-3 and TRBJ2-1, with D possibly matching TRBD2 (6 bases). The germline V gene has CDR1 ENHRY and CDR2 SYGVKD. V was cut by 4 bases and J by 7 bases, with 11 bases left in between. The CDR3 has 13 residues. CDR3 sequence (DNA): TGTGCCATCAGTGCCCGGAGGGAAAATGAGCAGTTCTTC. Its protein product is CAISARRENEQFF.

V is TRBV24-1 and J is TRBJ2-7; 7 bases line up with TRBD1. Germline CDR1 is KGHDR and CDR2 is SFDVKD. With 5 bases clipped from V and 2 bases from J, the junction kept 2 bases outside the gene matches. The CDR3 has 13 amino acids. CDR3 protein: CATSVGQTYEQYF. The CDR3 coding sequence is TGTGCCACCAGTGTGGGACAGACCTACGAGCAGTACTTC.

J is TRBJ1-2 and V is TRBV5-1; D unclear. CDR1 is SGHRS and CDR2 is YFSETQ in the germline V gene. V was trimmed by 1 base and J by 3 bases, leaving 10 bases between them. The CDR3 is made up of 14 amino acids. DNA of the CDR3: TGCGCCAGCAGCTTGCTGGGGATCGACTATGGCTACACCTTC. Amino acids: CASSLLGIDYGYTF.